Each of the 4 T cell receptor beta chains below was sequenced from the same sample in a study of T cell responses to AZD1222 COVID-19 vaccine. The method was immunoSEQ multiplex PCR; TCRdb's version includes in-frame clones alone and lacks a portion of them. The sample gives 95,000 to 150,000 clones, more than 80% of which show up once; 4% to 4.5% is in the top ten. Sequencing used peripheral blood, obtained 28 days after the second dose of the MenACWY control vaccine. The receptors here all came from an adult who received the MenACWY meningococcal vaccine as a control.

The CDR3 nucleotides read TGTGCCAGCAGTTACCCCCTGGTCACTGAAGCTTTCTTT. It codes for CASSYPLVTEAFF. The chain has TRBV6-2 or TRBV6-3 and TRBJ1-1; D is uncertain. The CDR3 runs 13 residues. CDR1 and CDR2 from the germline V gene are MNHEY and SVGEGT. V was clipped by 2 bases and J by 4 bases, with 8 bases between them.

CDR3 bases: TGTGCCAGCAGCTGGCGGACAGGGAATAATTCACCCCTCCACTTT. It translates to CASSWRTGNNSPLHF. This rearrangement joins TRBV7-8 to TRBJ1-6, with TRBD1 identical over 8 bases. From germline, CDR1 is SGHVS and CDR2 FQNEAQ. J was trimmed by 5 bases and V by 4 bases; bases with no gene match: 4. This CDR3 contains 15 residues. Full variable domain (remainder filled in from reference TRBV7-8 and TRBJ1-6): GAGVSQSPRYKVAKRGQDVALRCDPISGHVSLFWYQQALGQGPEFLTYFQNEAQLDKSGLPSDRFFAERPEGSVSTLKIQRTQQEDSAVYLCASSWRTGNNSPLHFGNGTRLTVT.

This chain links TRBV7-9 with TRBJ1-4, with TRBD1 matching 10 bases. V shed 0 bases and J 8 bases; nucleotides not matched to a gene: 6. The CDR3 sequence is 16 residues long. Germline V gene lookup returns CDR1 SEHNR and CDR2 FQNEAQ (reference sequence). Here the CDR3 reads CASSLASTGGGEKLFF. CDR3 bases: TGTGCCAGCAGCTTAGCCTCGACAGGGGGCGGCGAAAAACTGTTTTTT.

The chain couples TRBV2 to TRBJ2-7; no reliable D call. This CDR3 comprises 11 residues. With 6 bases removed from V and 4 bases from J, the gap between germline ends came to 7 bases. CDR1 and CDR2 from the germline V gene are SNHLY and FYNNEI. The CDR3 DNA sequence: TGTGCCAGCAGGGAGAGTTACGAGCAGTACTTC. Amino acids: CASRESYEQYF.